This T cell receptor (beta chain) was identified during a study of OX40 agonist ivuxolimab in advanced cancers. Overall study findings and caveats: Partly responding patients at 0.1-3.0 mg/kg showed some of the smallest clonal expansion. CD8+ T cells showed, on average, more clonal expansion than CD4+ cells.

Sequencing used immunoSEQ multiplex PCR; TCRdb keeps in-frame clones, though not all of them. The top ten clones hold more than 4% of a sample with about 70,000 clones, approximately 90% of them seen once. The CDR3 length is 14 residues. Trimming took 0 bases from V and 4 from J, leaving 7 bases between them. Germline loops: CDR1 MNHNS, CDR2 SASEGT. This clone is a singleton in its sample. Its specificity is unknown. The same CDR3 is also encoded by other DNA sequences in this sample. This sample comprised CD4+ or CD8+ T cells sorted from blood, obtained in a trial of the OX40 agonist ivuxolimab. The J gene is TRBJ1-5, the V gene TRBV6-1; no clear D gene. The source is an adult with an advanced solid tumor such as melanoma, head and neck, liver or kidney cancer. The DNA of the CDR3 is TGTGCCAGCAGTGAAGCGCGAGGGAATCAGCCCCAGCATTTT. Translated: CASSEARGNQPQHF.